What follows are 3 T cell receptor beta chains derived from one specimen sequenced in a study of cytomegalovirus exposure and HLA in healthy donors. The PCR was carried out with 60 Vbeta primers and 13 Jbeta primers. Clones were read by immunoSEQ multiplex PCR, and TCRdb kept only the in-frame ones, dropping some. This table holds some 160,000 clones, roughly 82% found once. Sequencing was performed on PBMCs. All receptors derive from a woman aged 25-40 years in good health and CMV-seronegative.

The chain joins TRBV28 to TRBJ1-3; D unresolved. Germline V CDR1 and CDR2: MDHEN, SYDVKM. V was clipped by 8 bases and J by 9 bases, with 20 bases between them. The CDR3 is 14 residues long. For the CDR3, the DNA is TGTGCCAGCGTAACAGCCCAGTATCGGGGCACCATATATTTT. This codes for CASVTAQYRGTIYF.

This chain joins TRBV29-1 and TRBJ1-2, with a tentative D call TRBD1 (5 bases). V dropped 5 bases and J dropped 4 bases, with 14 bases sitting between them. Germline lookup yields CDR1 SQVTM and CDR2 ANQGSEA. The CDR3 sequence is 13 residues long. The CDR3 bases are TGCAGCGTTAAGACAGTTGCACTCTATGGCTACACCTTC. It encodes CSVKTVALYGYTF. Full variable domain (rest looked up from reference TRBV29-1 and TRBJ1-2): SAVISQKPSRDICQRGTSLTIQCQVDSQVTMMFWYRQQPGQSLTLIATANQGSEATYESGFVIDKFPISRPNLTFSTLTVSNMSPEDSSIYLCSVKTVALYGYTFGSGTRLTVV.

The CDR3 spells CASSVTSGTHEQYF. The DNA of the CDR3 is TGTGCCAGCAGTGTTACTAGCGGGACCCACGAGCAGTACTTC. The gene calls are TRBV6-1 and TRBJ2-7; 10 positions match TRBD2. J lost 5 bases, V lost 4 bases, and 5 bases had no gene match. The germline CDR1 and CDR2 sequences are MNHNS and SASEGT. This CDR3 spans 14 amino acids.